Listed below are T cell receptor beta chains from one sample, sequenced in a study of T-cell reconstitution after alpha-beta-depleted transplantation in children. MiXCR, run by TCRdb on the PCR reads, gives a single entry per CDR3 protein. This repertoire shows roughly 250,000 distinct CDR3 sequences, 8.2% found once; its top ten account for under 8%. Sample: PBMCs, mostly from graft donor cells, taken 180 days after TCRalphabeta/CD19-depleted stem cell transplant. The origin of the receptors is a male patient under 18 who had a stem cell transplant for acute lymphoblastic leukemia, so the T cells may come from the graft donor. Both conserved end residues are trimmed from each CDR3.

TRBV5-1	TRBJ2-7	ASSLTLPGLAGFQY
TRBV7-3	TRBJ2-1	ASSLGSATYNEQF
TRBV29-1	TRBJ2-7	SVTPGQGSNEQY
TRBV4-3	TRBJ2-2	ASSHHSQRTGELF
TRBV27	TRBJ2-7	ASTSTGDDPYEQY
TRBV7-9	TRBJ2-5	ASSEPLSGTARETQY
TRBV27	TRBJ2-7	ASRTSGFHEQY
TRBV4-3	TRBJ1-1	ASSQTEVAEAF
TRBV20-1	TRBJ2-3	SASRSGLPSTDTQY
TRBV6-5	TRBJ2-2	ASSYYGGPTGELF
TRBV3-1	TRBJ2-5	ASSLLGRVAETQY
TRBV7-8	TRBJ1-5	ASSLVYGRGLNQPQH
TRBV29-1	TRBJ1-1	SAGASMNTEAF
TRBV20-1	TRBJ1-1	SARDSPGNTEAF
TRBV28	TRBJ2-7	ASSQAAIGDYEQY
TRBV10-3	TRBJ2-3	AIGRDTQY
TRBV20-1	TRBJ2-1	SANLRGGTPINEQF
TRBV6-5	TRBJ1-6	ASTRILGSPLH
TRBV12-3/TRBV12-4	TRBJ1-2	ASSLRGVGGYT
TRBV5-6	TRBJ1-2	ASSFRLGGYT
TRBV7-8	TRBJ2-5	ASSLGGGTFETQY
TRBV5-5	TRBJ2-7	ASSPVGIVQY
TRBV12-3/TRBV12-4	TRBJ2-7	ASSPGNSYEQY